Listed below are T cell receptor beta chains from one sample, sequenced in a study of blood T cell repertoires in COVID-19. Only in-frame clones appear in the TCRdb table, and some are missing; sequencing was by immunoSEQ multiplex PCR. The repertoire holds some 300,000 clones, with 88% as singletons. The sequenced material came from peripheral blood. Receptor source: a woman in her 30s who had recovered from COVID-19. Each CDR3 is given with its conserved first and last residue. D genes are given only for firm matches. Clone size is stated in some rows and not others, as once, few, many or a class when expanded.

size: -; J: TRBJ2-5; D: TRBD2; V: TRBV28; CDR3: CASSGGLARETQYF; DNA: TGTGCCAGCAGTGGGGGACTAGCGCGGGAGACCCAGTACTTC
size: once; J: TRBJ2-2; D: TRBD1; V: TRBV5-1; CDR3: CASSVSGGTGAGELFF; DNA: TGCGCCAGCAGCGTTTCAGGGGGGACAGGTGCCGGGGAGCTGTTTTTT
size: -; J: TRBJ1-2; D: TRBD1; V: TRBV6-5; CDR3: CASRRYRGPGGYTF; DNA: TGTGCCAGCAGACGCTACAGGGGGCCGGGTGGCTACACCTTC
size: -; J: TRBJ2-2; D: -; V: TRBV5-1; CDR3: CASSLAEEDGELFF; DNA: TGCGCCAGCAGCTTGGCCGAGGAGGACGGGGAGCTGTTTTTT
size: few; J: TRBJ2-3; D: TRBD2; V: TRBV19; CDR3: CASTPGTSGSTDTQYF; DNA: TGTGCCAGTACCCCCGGGACTAGCGGTTCCACAGATACGCAGTATTTT
size: -; J: TRBJ2-3; D: TRBD2; V: TRBV7-2; CDR3: CASSPSGVHTDTQYF; DNA: TGTGCCAGCAGTCCTAGCGGGGTCCACACAGATACGCAGTATTTT
size: -; J: TRBJ1-1; D: -; V: TRBV5-4; CDR3: CASSVTGGSLEAFF; DNA: TGTGCCAGCAGCGTAACAGGTGGAAGCCTTGAAGCTTTCTTT
size: -; J: TRBJ2-3; D: TRBD2; V: TRBV5-1; CDR3: CASRPPGGTDTQYF; DNA: TGCGCCAGCAGACCCCCGGGGGGAACCGATACGCAGTATTTT
size: -; J: TRBJ2-3; D: TRBD2; V: TRBV28; CDR3: CASSPPGRGLGTDTQYF; DNA: TGTGCCAGCAGTCCCCCCGGGCGGGGGTTGGGCACAGATACGCAGTATTTT
size: -; J: TRBJ2-3; D: -; V: TRBV9; CDR3: CASSSVAVDTQYF; DNA: TGTGCCAGCAGCTCTGTCGCGGTAGATACGCAGTATTTT
size: -; J: TRBJ2-5; D: TRBD2; V: TRBV6-5; CDR3: CASSYTGLAGPETQYF; DNA: TGTGCCAGCAGTTACACGGGACTAGCGGGGCCAGAGACCCAGTACTTC
size: -; J: TRBJ1-4; D: TRBD1; V: TRBV28; CDR3: CASSLPSHDRAQDEKLFF; DNA: TGTGCCAGCAGTCTCCCTTCTCATGACAGGGCACAGGATGAAAAACTGTTTTTT
size: -; J: TRBJ2-3; D: TRBD2; V: TRBV24-1; CDR3: CATSDLAGTDTQYF; DNA: TGTGCCACCAGTGATTTAGCGGGGACAGATACGCAGTATTTT
size: -; J: TRBJ1-4; D: -; V: TRBV5-1; CDR3: CASSIGTPVNEKLFF; DNA: TGCGCCAGCAGCATAGGGACACCAGTAAATGAAAAACTGTTTTTT
size: -; J: TRBJ1-2; D: TRBD1; V: TRBV28; CDR3: CASSFRTGFYGYTF; DNA: TGTGCCAGCAGTTTCCGGACAGGCTTTTATGGCTACACCTTC
size: -; J: TRBJ2-1; D: -; V: TRBV11-2; CDR3: CASSLGGVPGLNEQFF; DNA: TGTGCCAGCAGCTTAGGGGGGGTCCCGGGTCTGAATGAGCAGTTCTTC
size: -; J: TRBJ2-3; D: TRBD2; V: TRBV6-5; CDR3: CASGERGDYTQYF; DNA: TGTGCCAGTGGGGAGCGGGGGGATTATACGCAGTATTTT
size: -; J: TRBJ1-1; D: -; V: TRBV6-6; CDR3: CAAQQGSDTEAFF; DNA: TGTGCCGCCCAACAGGGATCGGACACTGAAGCTTTCTTT
size: -; J: TRBJ1-4; D: -; V: TRBV7-9; CDR3: CASSLGTVATNEKLFF; DNA: TGTGCCAGCAGCTTAGGAACAGTTGCAACTAATGAAAAACTGTTTTTT
size: -; J: TRBJ1-4; D: -; V: TRBV6-2/TRBV6-3; CDR3: CASSDLGGSEKLFF; DNA: TGTGCCAGCAGCGACCTTGGAGGGAGTGAAAAACTGTTTTTT
size: -; J: TRBJ2-1; D: -; V: TRBV27; CDR3: CASSPRASVHEQFF; DNA: TGTGCCAGCAGTCCCCGGGCTAGCGTCCATGAGCAGTTCTTC
size: -; J: TRBJ1-6; D: -; V: TRBV7-9; CDR3: CASSFMGGNSPLHF; DNA: TGTGCCAGCAGCTTTATGGGGGGGAATTCACCCCTCCACTTT
size: once; J: TRBJ1-2; D: TRBD1; V: TRBV7-6; CDR3: CASSLSPGQGSGYTF; DNA: TGTGCCAGCAGCTTATCACCGGGACAGGGCTCTGGCTACACCTTC
size: -; J: TRBJ1-2; D: -; V: TRBV10-3; CDR3: CAISEARQGTNGYTF; DNA: TGTGCCATCAGTGAAGCCCGGCAGGGGACCAATGGCTACACCTTC
size: -; J: TRBJ2-7; D: TRBD1; V: TRBV30; CDR3: CAWSPTGGEQYF; DNA: TGTGCCTGGAGTCCCACAGGGGGCGAGCAGTACTTC
size: -; J: TRBJ2-7; D: TRBD2; V: TRBV27; CDR3: CASSSSGGLYEQYF; DNA: TGTGCCAGCAGTAGTAGCGGGGGGCTCTACGAGCAGTACTTC
size: -; J: TRBJ2-3; D: TRBD1; V: TRBV25-1; CDR3: CASTNPGTGGDTQYF; DNA: TGTGCCAGCACTAACCCCGGGACAGGGGGAGATACGCAGTATTTT
size: once; J: TRBJ2-7; D: -; V: TRBV19; CDR3: CASSITGAYEQYF; DNA: TGTGCCAGTAGTATCACAGGCGCCTACGAGCAGTACTTC
size: -; J: TRBJ2-5; D: TRBD2; V: TRBV11-1; CDR3: CASSARLAGLQETQYF; DNA: TGTGCCAGCAGCGCCCGACTAGCGGGGTTACAAGAGACCCAGTACTTC
size: -; J: TRBJ1-1; D: -; V: TRBV11-2; CDR3: CASSLGSGHYTEAFF; DNA: TGTGCCAGCAGCTTAGGTTCGGGACACTACACTGAAGCTTTCTTT
size: -; J: TRBJ2-4; D: -; V: TRBV6-5; CDR3: CASSSLAKNIQYF; DNA: TGTGCCAGCAGCTCCCTAGCCAAAAACATTCAGTACTTC
size: once; J: TRBJ1-5; D: -; V: TRBV19; CDR3: CASRPVGHKANQPQHF; DNA: TGTGCCAGTAGGCCCGTGGGACATAAAGCGAATCAGCCCCAGCATTTT
size: once; J: TRBJ2-2; D: -; V: TRBV18; CDR3: CASSPFYGANTGELFF; DNA: TGTGCCAGCTCACCATTCTACGGGGCGAACACCGGGGAGCTGTTTTTT
size: -; J: TRBJ2-7; D: -; V: TRBV30; CDR3: CAWSVGTGNYEQYF; DNA: TGTGCCTGGAGTGTCGGCACAGGGAACTACGAGCAGTACTTC
size: -; J: TRBJ1-4; D: -; V: TRBV28; CDR3: CASCRVLSTNEKLFF; DNA: TGTGCCAGCTGTCGGGTTTTGTCAACTAATGAAAAACTGTTTTTT
size: -; J: TRBJ1-4; D: -; V: TRBV30; CDR3: CAYDAGNNEKLFF; DNA: TGTGCCTACGACGCGGGGAATAATGAAAAACTGTTTTTT
size: -; J: TRBJ1-5; D: TRBD1; V: TRBV18; CDR3: CASSPLSQGAGNQPQHF; DNA: TGTGCCAGCTCACCACTCTCCCAGGGGGCCGGGAATCAGCCCCAGCATTTT
size: -; J: TRBJ1-1; D: TRBD1; V: TRBV7-8; CDR3: CASSPTPGTENTEAFF; DNA: TGTGCCAGCAGCCCCACCCCCGGGACAGAGAACACTGAAGCTTTCTTT
size: -; J: TRBJ2-3; D: -; V: TRBV6-2/TRBV6-3; CDR3: CASSLVSFTDTQYF; DNA: TGTGCCAGCAGTTTAGTTTCGTTCACAGATACGCAGTATTTT
size: -; J: TRBJ2-1; D: TRBD2; V: TRBV5-1; CDR3: CASSRLAGTNEQFF; DNA: TGCGCCAGCAGCCGACTAGCGGGTACTAATGAGCAGTTCTTC
size: -; J: TRBJ1-6; D: -; V: TRBV7-2; CDR3: CASSLSTTYASPLHF; DNA: TGTGCCAGCAGCTTATCTACCACGTATGCTTCACCCCTCCACTTT
size: -; J: TRBJ1-1; D: -; V: TRBV6-5; CDR3: CASSLQGTLNTEAFF; DNA: TGTGCCAGCAGTTTACAGGGAACCCTAAACACTGAAGCTTTCTTT
size: -; J: TRBJ2-1; D: TRBD1; V: TRBV19; CDR3: CASSRGTGYNEQFF; DNA: TGTGCCAGTAGTAGAGGGACAGGGTACAATGAGCAGTTCTTC
size: once; J: TRBJ1-1; D: TRBD1; V: TRBV6-5; CDR3: CASSFRDRRMNTEAFF; DNA: TGTGCCAGCAGTTTCCGGGACAGAAGAATGAACACTGAAGCTTTCTTT
size: -; J: TRBJ1-1; D: TRBD1; V: TRBV6-5; CDR3: CASSSISGGTEAFF; DNA: TGTGCCAGCAGTTCGATATCAGGGGGCACTGAAGCTTTCTTT
size: once; J: TRBJ1-1; D: -; V: TRBV12-3/TRBV12-4; CDR3: CASSFLLFTEAFF; DNA: TGTGCCAGCAGTTTTCTTCTTTTCACTGAAGCTTTCTTT
size: -; J: TRBJ1-5; D: -; V: TRBV3-1/TRBV3-2; CDR3: CASSQQGNQPQHF; DNA: TGTGCCAGCAGCCAACAGGGCAATCAGCCCCAGCATTTT
size: -; J: TRBJ1-1; D: -; V: TRBV7-3; CDR3: CASSLTGRGNTEAFF; DNA: TGTGCCAGCAGCTTAACTGGGCGGGGGAACACTGAAGCTTTCTTT
size: -; J: TRBJ1-5; D: TRBD1; V: TRBV28; CDR3: CASSFHRDRGNQPQHF; DNA: TGTGCCAGCAGTTTCCACCGGGACAGGGGTAATCAGCCCCAGCATTTT
size: -; J: TRBJ1-1; D: TRBD1; V: TRBV6-6; CDR3: CASRRGQGRAEAFF; DNA: TGTGCCAGCAGGCGAGGACAGGGACGCGCTGAAGCTTTCTTT
size: -; J: TRBJ1-4; D: -; V: TRBV4-1; CDR3: CASSPSGGTGEKLFF; DNA: TGCGCCAGCAGCCCCTCCGGGGGGACGGGTGAAAAACTGTTTTTT